This TCR beta chain is drawn from a study of blood T cell repertoires in COVID-19. Germline V gene lookup returns CDR1 SGDLS and CDR2 YYNGEE. Trimming stripped 3 bases from V and 0 bases from J, with 12 bases between. CDR3 length: 16 amino acids. Sequenced by immunoSEQ multiplex PCR; TCRdb stores in-frame clones only, minus some. Of about 240,000 clones in the sample, around 86% were seen once. The chain recombines TRBV9 with TRBJ2-2; D possibly corresponds to TRBD2 (6 bases). The sequence came from a man aged 80 or over with acute or convalescent COVID-19. The source material was peripheral blood. CDR3 DNA sequence: TGTGCCAGCAGCGAGAGGAGGGCGGCGAACACCGGGGAGCTGTTTTTT. Translating gives CASSERRAANTGELFF. The full variable domain, in which reference TRBV9 and TRBJ2-2 provide the parts outside the CDR3, is DSGVTQTPKHLITATGQRVTLRCSPRSGDLSVYWYQQSLDQGLQFLIQYYNGEERAKGNILERFSAQQFPDLHSELNLSSLELGDSALYFCASSERRAANTGELFFGEGSRLTVL.